These T cell receptor beta chains were read from a single sample in a study of T cell responses to AZD1222 COVID-19 vaccine. Sequencing was performed with immunoSEQ multiplex PCR; in TCRdb, only in-frame clones are kept and a portion is missing. The repertoire includes about 120,000 clones, about 90% of them detected once, and 11% to 15% sits in the top ten. Sequencing was performed on peripheral blood, taken on day 0 of AZD1222 vaccination. These receptors originate from an adult in good health. CDR3s include the opening cysteine and the closing phenylalanine or tryptophan. D genes are given only for firm matches. Not all rows give a size; the values are once, few, many and, for expanded clones, a class.

j_call | v_call | d_call | clone_size | cdr3_aa | cdr3_nt
TRBJ1-3 | TRBV13 | TRBD1 | NA | CASSLRGQGGNTIYF | TGTGCCAGCAGCTTAAGGGGACAGGGGGGAAACACCATATATTTT
TRBJ2-7 | TRBV15 | TRBD1 | NA | CATSRDLGTGRYEQYF | TGTGCCACCAGCAGAGATCTAGGGACAGGGAGATACGAGCAGTACTTC
TRBJ1-1 | TRBV28 | NA | NA | CASSLFATLLQRFPTEAFF | TGTGCCAGCAGCCTCTTTGCCACCCTCTTACAGCGGTTCCCCACTGAAGCTTTCTTT
TRBJ1-3 | TRBV7-8 | NA | NA | CASSPARTGNTIYF | TGTGCCAGCAGCCCGGCCCGGACTGGAAACACCATATATTTT
TRBJ2-2 | TRBV6-2/TRBV6-3 | NA | once | CASSFLLGNTGELFF | TGTGCCAGCAGTTTCTTACTAGGTAACACCGGGGAGCTGTTTTTT
TRBJ2-2 | TRBV3-1/TRBV3-2 | NA | NA | CASSHEAGELFF | TGTGCCAGCAGCCACGAAGCCGGGGAGCTGTTTTTT
TRBJ2-2 | TRBV7-2 | NA | NA | CASSRTTGELFF | TGTGCCAGCAGCCGTACCACCGGGGAGCTGTTTTTT
TRBJ1-2 | TRBV6-5 | NA | NA | CASSPRTEPYGYTF | TGTGCCAGCAGTCCCCGGACGGAGCCATATGGCTACACCTTC
TRBJ1-3 | TRBV18 | TRBD1 | NA | CASSYSGQGGNTIYF | TGTGCCAGCTCATACTCGGGACAGGGAGGAAACACCATATATTTT
TRBJ2-7 | TRBV6-5 | NA | NA | CASRSVRENPYEQYF | TGTGCCAGCAGAAGCGTGAGGGAAAACCCCTACGAGCAGTACTTC
TRBJ2-2 | TRBV6-2/TRBV6-3 | NA | many | CASSSAWREGSGELFF | TGTGCCAGCAGTTCGGCTTGGCGGGAAGGGTCCGGGGAGCTGTTTTTT
TRBJ1-5 | TRBV27 | NA | NA | CASRPGMGRWDNQPQHF | TGTGCCAGCAGGCCCGGGATGGGCCGTTGGGACAATCAGCCCCAGCATTTT
TRBJ2-7 | TRBV27 | TRBD1 | NA | CASSFLHGQGAAYEQYF | TGTGCCAGCAGTTTTCTCCACGGACAGGGGGCTGCCTACGAGCAGTACTTC
TRBJ1-2 | TRBV11-2 | TRBD1 | NA | CASSSLTGPSGGYTF | TGTGCCAGCAGCTCCCTGACAGGGCCATCCGGGGGCTACACCTTC
TRBJ1-2 | TRBV6-5 | TRBD1 | once | CASRPDREYGYTF | TGTGCCAGCAGGCCGGACAGGGAGTATGGCTACACCTTC
TRBJ2-1 | TRBV4-1 | NA | NA | CASSQESRSGFEQFF | TGCGCCAGCAGCCAAGAATCGAGGAGCGGCTTTGAGCAGTTCTTC
TRBJ1-6 | TRBV2 | NA | NA | CASNIRQGSYNSPLHF | TGTGCCAGCAACATTAGGCAGGGTTCCTATAATTCACCCCTCCACTTT
TRBJ2-7 | TRBV5-4 | NA | NA | CASSLDGATYEQYF | TGTGCCAGCAGCTTGGACGGGGCAACCTACGAGCAGTACTTC
TRBJ2-2 | TRBV19 | TRBD2 | NA | CASSIFLAGGTGELFF | TGTGCCAGTAGTATATTCCTAGCGGGAGGAACCGGGGAGCTGTTTTTT
TRBJ2-5 | TRBV18 | NA | NA | CASSRQGGETQYF | TGTGCCAGCTCCCGACAGGGAGGAGAGACCCAGTACTTC
TRBJ1-3 | TRBV14 | NA | NA | CASSQGIHPGNTIYF | TGTGCCAGCAGCCAAGGGATTCATCCTGGAAACACCATATATTTT
TRBJ2-7 | TRBV5-4 | NA | once | CASSLPERIGSEQYF | TGTGCCAGCAGCCTACCAGAGCGCATCGGATCCGAGCAGTACTTC
TRBJ2-5 | TRBV18 | NA | NA | CASSPVSTTGRRETQYF | TGTGCCAGCTCACCAGTTTCCACTACAGGGAGGAGAGAGACCCAGTACTTC
TRBJ2-2 | TRBV5-5 | NA | NA | CASSLDISAGELFF | TGTGCCAGCAGCTTGGACATCTCGGCCGGGGAGCTGTTTTTT
TRBJ1-1 | TRBV6-2/TRBV6-3 | NA | once | CASSRPAGTGRDTEAFF | TGTGCCAGCAGCCGGCCAGCCGGGACCGGGCGGGACACTGAAGCTTTCTTT
TRBJ1-6 | TRBV30 | NA | once | CAWMDTDINSPLHF | TGTGCCTGGATGGACACCGATATTAATTCACCCCTCCACTTT
TRBJ1-3 | TRBV9 | NA | NA | CASSVGTSGLGSGNTIYF | TGTGCCAGCAGCGTAGGGACATCAGGTCTTGGATCTGGAAACACCATATATTTT
TRBJ1-2 | TRBV6-1 | NA | NA | CASSDGFYGYTF | TGTGCCAGCAGTGACGGATTCTATGGCTACACCTTC
TRBJ1-4 | TRBV21-1 | NA | once | CASSHCRDRGLSTNEKLFF | TGTGCCAGCAGTCACTGCCGGGACAGGGGGCTCAGCACTAATGAAAAACTGTTTTTT
TRBJ2-7 | TRBV15 | TRBD1 | NA | CATSRVIQGVYEQYF | TGTGCCACCAGCAGAGTAATACAGGGGGTCTACGAGCAGTACTTC
TRBJ1-2 | TRBV9 | NA | NA | CASSVGGSGYTF | TGTGCCAGCAGCGTAGGGGGGTCTGGCTACACCTTC
TRBJ2-2 | TRBV27 | NA | NA | CASSFVPLMATGELFF | TGTGCCAGCAGTTTCGTTCCCCTCATGGCCACCGGGGAGCTGTTTTTT
TRBJ1-2 | TRBV12-3/TRBV12-4 | NA | few | CASSLRSEGYTF | TGTGCCAGCAGTTTACGGAGCGAGGGCTACACCTTC